This T cell receptor beta chain was identified in a study of shared clonotypes between healthy human individuals. Study outcomes and limitations: Only a few donors were included, so the genetic and exposure-history diversity represented was limited.

This clone has only one observation. Its antigen is currently unknown. CDR1 MRHNA and CDR2 SNTAGT come from the germline V gene. The trim removed 3 bases at V and 7 bases at J, leaving 11 bases unmatched. This CDR3 contains 16 residues. Clones were read by immunoSEQ multiplex PCR, and TCRdb kept only the in-frame ones, dropping some. The sample has fewer than 650,000 clones, about 82% seen once; the top ten hold 10% to 15%. The clonotype was recovered from a woman aged 40 to 50 in good health. Some clones in this sample may be carry-over from other donors' samples. The gene calls are TRBV6-4 and TRBJ2-3, with 9 bases identical to TRBD2. The sample comprised PBMCs. The CDR3 DNA follows: TGTGCCAGCAGTGAGGACAGAACGGGACTAGCAAATACGCAGTATTTT. Residues: CASSEDRTGLANTQYF.